The 26 T cell receptor beta chains given below trace back to one sample, sequenced in a study of cytomegalovirus exposure and HLA in healthy donors. PCR was performed using 60 Vbeta and 13 Jbeta primers. Measured with immunoSEQ multiplex PCR; TCRdb has only the in-frame clones, and not every one. The sample shows around 130,000 clones, around 75% of them seen only once. The sample was PBMCs. The receptors stem from a middle-aged woman in good health and CMV-seropositive.

The sample holds one count of this clone. The chain carries TRBV30 and TRBJ2-7; a possible D gene is TRBD2 (5 bases). The V gene's germline CDR1 is GTSNPN and CDR2 SVGIG (reference sequence). The CDR3 loop spans 13 amino acids. Deletions cut 4 bases from V and 0 bases from J, with 10 bases between. CDR3 nucleotide sequence: TGTGCCTGGACGGACTTGAACTCCTACGAGCAGTACTTC. This gives the protein CAWTDLNSYEQYF. The complete variable domain, with remaining parts taken from reference TRBV30 and TRBJ2-7, reads SQTIHQWPATLVQPVGSPLSLECTVEGTSNPNLYWYRQAAGRGLQLLFYSVGIGQISSEVPQNLSASRPQDRQFILSSKKLLLSDSGFYLCAWTDLNSYEQYFGPGTRLTVT.

The rearrangement uses TRBV6-5 and TRBJ1-5; 7 bases are a match to TRBD1. V lost 6 bases to trimming and J lost 5 bases; unmatched junction nucleotides: 7. CDR3 length: 14 amino acids. Germline CDR1 MNHEY, CDR2 SVGAGI. Here the CDR3 DNA reads TGTGCCAGCAGCAGGGGGGACAGAGATCAGCCCCAGCATTTT. This codes for CASSRGDRDQPQHF.

V usage is TRBV6-6 and J usage is TRBJ1-2, with 7 bases lining up with TRBD1. J lost 5 bases, V lost 2 bases, and 5 bases had no gene match. CDR1 is MNHNY and CDR2 is SVGAGI in the germline V gene (reference sequence). The CDR3 length is 14 residues. CDR3 bases: TGTGCCAGCAGTTACCATGGGACAGAGTATGGCTACACCTTC. This sequence encodes CASSYHGTEYGYTF.

This clone was counted only a few times. This rearrangement joins TRBV15 to TRBJ2-7, with 9 positions matching TRBD2. V shed 2 bases and J 3 bases; nucleotides not matched to a gene: 5. This CDR3 spans 15 amino acids. Germline CDR1 reads LNHNV; CDR2 reads YYDKDF (reference sequence). CDR3 DNA: TGTGCCACCAGCAGAAACATACTAGCGGGCTACGAGCAGTACTTC. Protein sequence: CATSRNILAGYEQYF.

This clone was picked up a small number of times. The gene calls are TRBV20-1 and TRBJ2-5; maybe TRBD2 (5 bases). The DNA end is more similar to TRBJ2-7, so the J call may be wrong. In germline, CDR1 is DFQATT, CDR2 SNEGSKA (reference sequence). The CDR3 loop spans 11 amino acids. The CDR3 protein is CSATRDYEQYF. Here the CDR3 DNA reads TGCAGTGCCACGAGGGATTACGAGCAGTACTTC.

V gene TRBV6-5 combines with J gene TRBJ1-4; perhaps TRBD1 as D (5 bases). The germline gives CDR1 MNHEY, CDR2 SVGAGI. Trimming left V 2 bases short and J 8 bases short, with 12 bases between. The CDR3 sequence is 14 residues long. The CDR3 is CASSYGAVGEKLFF. The CDR3 DNA follows: TGTGCCAGCAGTTACGGGGCCGTCGGGGAAAAACTGTTTTTT.

The CDR3 spells CASSISPGNQPQHF. CDR3 bases: TGCGCCAGCTCCATTTCTCCGGGGAATCAGCCCCAGCATTTT. This chain joins TRBV5-1 and TRBJ1-5; D gene uncertain. The CDR3 is 14 residues long. Trimming stripped 7 bases from V and 4 bases from J, with 15 bases between. Germline CDR1 is SGHRS and CDR2 is YFSETQ.

This clone was detected only once. The chain carries TRBV28 and TRBJ1-1; the D is unclear. Germline assignment: CDR1 MDHEN and CDR2 SYDVKM. The CDR3 totals 17 residues. Trimming cost V 1 base and J 2 bases, with 17 bases left between them. CDR3 DNA: TGTGCCAGCAGTTTATACCTTTCCCCCACAGTTAACACTGAAGCTTTCTTT. Translating gives CASSLYLSPTVNTEAFF. Full variable domain (remainder filled in from reference TRBV28 and TRBJ1-1): DVKVTQSSRYLVKRTGEKVFLECVQDMDHENMFWYRQDPGLGLRLIYFSYDVKMKEKGDIPEGYSVSREKKERFSLILESASTNQTSMYLCASSLYLSPTVNTEAFFGQGTRLTVV.

This clone was counted only a few times. The chain is built from TRBV6-6 and TRBJ1-5, with 7 bases fitting TRBD1. This CDR3 region has 14 residues. The trim removed 6 bases at V and 7 bases at J, leaving 9 bases unmatched. Germline CDR1 is MNHNY and CDR2 is SVGAGI (reference sequence). CDR3 DNA: TGTGCCAGCAGAAACGACAGGGCAGGCCAGCCCCAGCATTTT. Translating it yields CASRNDRAGQPQHF.

This clone was seen a handful of times. The chain uses TRBV10-3 and TRBJ1-5; TRBD1 might be the D (6 bases). Germline loops: CDR1 ENHRY, CDR2 SYGVKD. With 3 bases removed from V and 1 base from J, the gap between germline ends came to 10 bases. The CDR3 runs to 15 residues. The CDR3 sequence is CAISDNRGSNQPQHF. The CDR3 DNA reads as TGTGCCATCAGTGATAATAGGGGGAGCAATCAGCCCCAGCATTTT.

The chain uses TRBV28 and TRBJ1-4; 11 bases agree with TRBD1. The CDR3 has 15 residues. The germline V gene has CDR1 MDHEN and CDR2 SYDVKM. V trimming: 6 bases; J trimming: 7 bases; junction bases outside the gene matches: 7. CDR3 sequence reads: CASRRGQGAIEKLFF. The CDR3 DNA follows: TGTGCCAGCAGGCGAGGACAGGGGGCTATTGAAAAACTGTTTTTT.

CDR3 sequence reads: CAWQSPGQRGYEQYF. The CDR3 bases are TGTGCCTGGCAATCGCCGGGACAGCGCGGCTACGAGCAGTACTTC. The gene calls are TRBV30 and TRBJ2-5, with 7 bases lining up with TRBD1. The end of the DNA aligns better with TRBJ2-7, so the J call may be wrong. The germline CDR1 and CDR2 sequences are GTSNPN and SVGIG (reference sequence). The CDR3 totals 15 residues.

The chain links TRBV2 to TRBJ1-2, with 11 positions matching TRBD1. Germline V CDR1 and CDR2: SNHLY, FYNNEI. CDR3 length: 16 amino acids. The ends lost 0 bases at V and 8 bases at J; junction bases unmatched: 8. The CDR3, as DNA: TGTGCCAGCAGTGAAGCGCTTCGGGACAGGGGGACAGGCTACACCTTC. Amino acids: CASSEALRDRGTGYTF.

The chain uses TRBV28 and TRBJ2-7; 10 bases line up with TRBD2. J lost 0 bases, V lost 3 bases, and 5 bases had no gene match. Germline V lookup: CDR1 MDHEN, CDR2 SYDVKM. The CDR3 consists of 16 residues. CDR3 region: CASSLGIAGGSYEQYF. The DNA for the CDR3 is TGTGCCAGCAGTTTGGGGATAGCGGGAGGCTCCTACGAGCAGTACTTC.

This chain connects TRBV2 to TRBJ1-2; 9 nucleotides agree with TRBD1. The CDR3 runs 13 residues. Unmatched junction bases numbered 3, after V lost 6 bases and J lost 4 bases. Germline CDR1 SNHLY, CDR2 FYNNEI. The CDR3 DNA sequence: TGTGCCAGCAGGGGACAGGGACTCTATGGCTACACCTTC. Protein sequence: CASRGQGLYGYTF.

The chain has TRBV30 and TRBJ2-7; 7 bases match TRBD1. J was trimmed by 6 bases and V by 1 base; bases with no gene match: 3. Germline values: CDR1 GTSNPN, CDR2 SVGIG (reference sequence). The CDR3 length is 12 residues. CDR3 sequence: CAWSETGSEQYF. CDR3 sequence (DNA): TGTGCCTGGAGTGAGACAGGGAGCGAGCAGTACTTC.

This sequence joins TRBV5-1 and TRBJ2-7; 8 nucleotides align to TRBD1. V trimming: 5 bases; J trimming: 3 bases; junction bases outside the gene matches: 7. Germline loops: CDR1 SGHRS, CDR2 YFSETQ. The CDR3 loop spans 14 amino acids. CDR3 in DNA: TGCGCCAGCAGATTTGTTGACAGGGGCTACGAGCAGTACTTC. This gives the protein CASRFVDRGYEQYF.

The gene calls are TRBV7-2 and TRBJ2-5, with D possibly matching TRBD2 (7 bases). Germline V gene data show CDR1 as SGHTA and CDR2 as FQGNSA. The CDR3 has 15 residues. The ends were cut back, 5 bases at V and 4 bases at J, with 17 bases in the middle. This CDR3 reads CASSPNLRGRETQYF. The CDR3 nucleotides are TGTGCCAGCAGCCCAAATCTGCGGGGGCGAGAGACCCAGTACTTC.

The rearrangement links TRBV4-3 to TRBJ1-5; D is undetermined. The ends were cut back, 0 bases at V and 7 bases at J, with 7 bases in the middle. This CDR3 is 13 amino acids long. The V gene's germline CDR1 is LGHNA and CDR2 YSLEER. The CDR3 here is CASSQDLRQPQHF. The CDR3 region has the DNA TGCGCCAGCAGCCAAGATCTGCGACAGCCCCAGCATTTT.

The chain recombines TRBV28 with TRBJ1-2, with D maybe TRBD1 (6 bases). This CDR3 spans 13 amino acids. Germline CDR1 and CDR2: MDHEN and SYDVKM. Trimming took off 5 bases at V and 5 bases at J, with 12 bases between the two ends. The CDR3 DNA follows: TGTGCCAGCAGTCTCCCAGGGGATTATGGCTACACCTTC. Its protein product is CASSLPGDYGYTF.

The gene calls are TRBV25-1 and TRBJ1-2, with 7 bases aligning to TRBD1. The germline V gene has CDR1 MGHDK and CDR2 SYGVNS. This CDR3 comprises 13 residues. V dropped 4 bases and J dropped 3; count of bases not matched to a gene: 2. The CDR3 DNA follows: TGTGCCAGCAGTGCCAGGGGGGACTATGGCTACACCTTC. This codes for CASSARGDYGYTF.

The chain has TRBV7-2 and TRBJ1-2, with 9 bases lining up with TRBD1. From germline, CDR1 is SGHTA and CDR2 FQGNSA. The CDR3 consists of 13 residues. V lost 7 bases and J lost 6; bases outside the gene matches: 6. The CDR3 here is CASNGGTGHGYTF. CDR3 sequence (DNA): TGTGCCAGCAATGGGGGGACAGGGCATGGCTACACCTTC.

The chain is built from TRBV7-9 and TRBJ2-1; 9 nucleotides align to TRBD2. With 2 bases clipped from V and 9 bases from J, the junction kept 2 bases outside the gene matches. The CDR3 has 13 amino acids. Germline V CDR1 and CDR2: SEHNR, FQNEAQ (reference sequence). The CDR3 sequence: CASSLLAGLEQFF. CDR3 DNA: TGTGCCAGCAGCTTACTAGCGGGACTTGAGCAGTTCTTC.

This chain links TRBV7-3 with TRBJ2-1, with TRBD2 identical over 7 bases. J was trimmed by 3 bases and V by 1 base; bases with no gene match: 6. The CDR3 totals 16 residues. The germline CDR1 and CDR2 sequences are SGHTA and FQGTGA. The CDR3 is CASSLKGGSGYNEQFF. In DNA, the CDR3 is TGTGCCAGCAGCTTAAAAGGCGGGAGCGGCTACAATGAGCAGTTCTTC.

The gene calls are TRBV11-2 and TRBJ2-7; no firm D call. The CDR3 consists of 13 residues. V shed 7 bases and J shed 4 bases, with 14 bases lying between them. Germline loops: CDR1 SGHAT, CDR2 FQNNGV. The CDR3 spells CASTFGGGYEQYF. Here the CDR3 DNA reads TGTGCCAGCACTTTTGGTGGCGGATACGAGCAGTACTTC.

The rearrangement links TRBV30 to TRBJ2-5; 15 bases agree with TRBD2. The CDR3 consists of 16 residues. V shed 4 bases, J shed 5 bases, and the junction held 8 bases outside the gene matches. Germline-derived CDR1 and CDR2 are GTSNPN and SVGIG (reference sequence). The CDR3 sequence is CAWNQGLAGGLETQYF. Here the CDR3 DNA reads TGTGCCTGGAACCAGGGACTAGCGGGAGGATTGGAGACCCAGTACTTC. Full variable domain (remainder filled in from reference TRBV30 and TRBJ2-5): SQTIHQWPATLVQPVGSPLSLECTVEGTSNPNLYWYRQAAGRGLQLLFYSVGIGQISSEVPQNLSASRPQDRQFILSSKKLLLSDSGFYLCAWNQGLAGGLETQYFGPGTRLLVL.